The 17 T cell receptor beta chains listed next were all sequenced from one sample in a study of response to subunit inactivated influenza vaccine. MiXCR, applied by TCRdb to the RT-PCR reads, yields one record per CDR3 protein. In the table there are over 400,000 distinct CDR3 sequences, 10% to 15% of which are singletons. Material: PBMCs from blood, obtained roughly 45 days after vaccination. Receptors were obtained from a man aged 50 to 60 who received an inactivated influenza vaccine.

This clonotype came up a few times. This sequence joins TRBV24-1 and TRBJ2-7; weak D call: TRBD2 (6 bases). This CDR3 has 13 amino acids. Germline lookup yields CDR1 KGHDR and CDR2 SFDVKD. The V gene lost 9 bases and the J gene lost 2 bases, with 13 bases spanning the gap. The CDR3 DNA reads TGTGCCACCTCGGGGGAAGTCCCCTACGAGCAGTACTTC. Translated: CATSGEVPYEQYF.

This rearrangement joins TRBV19 to TRBJ2-3; D not certain. The CDR3 covers 13 residues. Germline V gene sequence: CDR1 LNHDA, CDR2 SQIVND (reference sequence). V gave up 3 bases and J gave up 0 bases, with 4 bases separating them. This CDR3 is CASSMISTDTQYF. The CDR3 region has the DNA TGTGCCAGTAGTATGATAAGCACAGATACGCAGTATTTT.

V and J are TRBV18 and TRBJ2-7; tentatively, D is TRBD2 (5 bases). Trimming took off 2 bases at V and 3 bases at J, with 14 bases between the two ends. There are 15 residues in the CDR3. Germline V gene lookup returns CDR1 KGHSH and CDR2 LQKENI. In DNA, the CDR3 is TGTGCCAGCTCACCAAGGCCGGACTCCTACTACGAGCAGTACTTC. Amino acids: CASSPRPDSYYEQYF.

J is TRBJ2-7 and V is TRBV6-2 or TRBV6-3, with 7 bases aligning to TRBD1. CDR1 is MNHEY and CDR2 is SVGEGT in the germline V gene. This CDR3 spans 15 amino acids. The V gene end was trimmed by 6 bases and the J gene end by 7 bases; junction bases not matched to a gene: 15. The chain's CDR3 is CASRPSGTVPTEQYF. The CDR3 bases are TGTGCCAGCAGGCCCTCCGGGACAGTGCCTACGGAGCAGTACTTC.

Ten or more counts support this clonotype. The chain joins TRBV28 to TRBJ1-6; TRBD1 might be the D (5 bases). Germline CDR1 is MDHEN and CDR2 is SYDVKM. CDR3 length: 14 amino acids. The V gene lost 3 bases and the J gene lost 4 bases, with 7 bases spanning the gap. The chain's CDR3 is CASSLDIYNSPLHF. As DNA, the CDR3 is TGTGCCAGCAGTTTGGACATTTATAATTCACCCCTCCACTTT.

This clonotype was detected a few times. The chain couples TRBV5-1 to TRBJ2-1; TRBD2 matches 14 bases. This CDR3 is 15 amino acids long. Trimming removed 5 bases from V and 9 bases from J; junction bases left unmatched: 7. CDR1 is SGHRS and CDR2 is YFSETQ in the germline V gene. The CDR3 spells CASRLTSGRALEQFF. The CDR3 DNA is TGCGCCAGCAGGTTGACTAGCGGGAGGGCCCTTGAGCAGTTCTTC.

This clonotype was found a few times. The V and J genes are TRBV20-1 and TRBJ2-7; D is perhaps TRBD1 (5 bases). This CDR3 contains 14 residues. The V gene lost 4 bases and the J gene lost 1 base, with 14 bases spanning the gap. Germline assignment: CDR1 DFQATT and CDR2 SNEGSKA (reference sequence). CDR3 in amino acids: CSAKIMAGSYEQYF. The CDR3 coding sequence is TGCAGTGCTAAAATTATGGCAGGGTCCTACGAGCAGTACTTC.

Comment on this clonotype: Since the CDR3 does not end with the conserved phenylalanine or tryptophan, this likely comes from a read error. The gene calls are TRBV18 and TRBJ2-1; D may be TRBD2 (5 bases). CDR1 and CDR2 (germline): KGHSH, LQKENI. The CDR3 covers 16 residues. V lost 5 bases, J lost 0 bases, and 14 bases lay in between. The CDR3 DNA follows: TGTGCCAGCTCAGCGGTTCGCGGGCCCTCCTACAATGAGCAGTTCTAC. This translates into CASSAVRGPSYNEQFY.

The CDR3 spells CASSVGGQIQETQYF. The DNA for the CDR3 is TGTGCCAGCAGCGTAGGGGGACAAATTCAAGAGACCCAGTACTTC. This chain connects TRBV9 to TRBJ2-5; D might be TRBD1 (6 bases). CDR1 is SGDLS, CDR2 YYNGEE, per germline. Trimming cost V 0 bases and J 2 bases, with 11 bases left between them. The CDR3 extends over 15 amino acids. Full variable domain (remainder filled in from reference TRBV9 and TRBJ2-5): DSGVTQTPKHLITATGQRVTLRCSPRSGDLSVYWYQQSLDQGLQFLIQYYNGEERAKGNILERFSAQQFPDLHSELNLSSLELGDSALYFCASSVGGQIQETQYFGPGTRLLVL.

This clonotype was observed many times. The gene calls are TRBV20-1 and TRBJ1-5; D is unresolved. V was trimmed by 0 bases and J by 2 bases, leaving 11 bases between them. Per the germline V gene, CDR1 is DFQATT and CDR2 is SNEGSKA (reference sequence). This CDR3 region has 15 residues. CDR3 amino acids: CSARELGIGNQPQHF. The CDR3 DNA is TGCAGTGCTAGAGAGTTGGGGATCGGCAATCAGCCCCAGCATTTT.

The chain is built from TRBV2 and TRBJ1-2; D call uncertain. The CDR3 has 12 amino acids. The V gene's germline CDR1 is SNHLY and CDR2 FYNNEI. V lost 8 bases and J lost 0, with 7 bases in between. The DNA of the CDR3 is TGTGCCAGCTCCGAGTCTAACTATGGCTACACCTTC. It is translated as CASSESNYGYTF.

Many counts were recorded for this clonotype. The chain couples TRBV20-1 to TRBJ1-1; D is perhaps TRBD1 (6 bases). Germline V gives CDR1 DFQATT, CDR2 SNEGSKA (reference sequence). The CDR3 is 14 amino acids. Trimming removed 3 bases at V and 2 bases at J, with 13 bases between. CDR3: CSAREGHSNTEAFF. In nucleotides, the CDR3 is TGCAGTGCTAGGGAGGGACACAGTAACACTGAAGCTTTCTTT.

In its sample, this clonotype ranks as medium-sized. V is TRBV7-6 and J is TRBJ2-2; possibly TRBD1 or TRBD2 for D (5 bases each). With 3 bases removed from V and 0 bases from J, the gap between germline ends came to 20 bases. The CDR3 is made up of 19 amino acids. Germline V CDR1 and CDR2: SGHVS, FNYEAQ. CDR3 in amino acids: CASSFKGPFATPNTGELFF. The CDR3 DNA follows: TGTGCCAGCAGCTTCAAGGGACCCTTCGCGACTCCGAACACCGGGGAGCTGTTTTTT.

This chain connects TRBV7-2 to TRBJ2-7; 8 nucleotides agree with TRBD1. The germline CDR1 and CDR2 sequences are SGHTA and FQGNSA. V dropped 4 bases and J dropped 0; count of bases not matched to a gene: 5. This CDR3 comprises 15 residues. Written as DNA, the CDR3 is TGTGCCAGCAGCTCCCCGGGGACAGGCTCCTACGAGCAGTACTTC. The encoded protein is CASSSPGTGSYEQYF.

This clonotype has a count of ten or more. The J gene is TRBJ2-1, the V gene TRBV20-1; possible D gene TRBD2, 6 bases. Trimming stripped 0 bases from V and 15 bases from J, with 21 bases between. This CDR3 spans 14 amino acids. The germline V gene has CDR1 DFQATT and CDR2 SNEGSKA (reference sequence). As DNA, the CDR3 is TGCAGTGCTAGAGATGGCCGGGAGCCCACCCAGCGGTTCTTC. Protein product: CSARDGREPTQRFF.

The chain carries TRBV20-1 and TRBJ2-5; D possibly uses TRBD1 or TRBD2 (6 bases each). CDR3 length: 14 residues. Germline V lookup: CDR1 DFQATT, CDR2 SNEGSKA (reference sequence). V was clipped by 4 bases and J by 2 bases, with 14 bases between them. CDR3 loop: CSAKPGAIQETQYF. CDR3 bases: TGCAGTGCTAAACCGGGGGCGATACAAGAGACCCAGTACTTC.

This clonotype was counted between two and nine times. This chain uses TRBV9 with TRBJ2-7; 8 bases align to TRBD1. CDR3 length: 14 amino acids. The V gene end was trimmed by 4 bases and the J gene end by 2 bases; junction bases not matched to a gene: 5. The germline gives CDR1 SGDLS, CDR2 YYNGEE. As DNA, the CDR3 is TGTGCCAGCAGCACCGAGGACAGGGCCTACGAGCAGTACTTC. Translated: CASSTEDRAYEQYF. The variable domain in full, completed from reference TRBV9 and TRBJ2-7, reads DSGVTQTPKHLITATGQRVTLRCSPRSGDLSVYWYQQSLDQGLQFLIQYYNGEERAKGNILERFSAQQFPDLHSELNLSSLELGDSALYFCASSTEDRAYEQYFGPGTRLTVT.